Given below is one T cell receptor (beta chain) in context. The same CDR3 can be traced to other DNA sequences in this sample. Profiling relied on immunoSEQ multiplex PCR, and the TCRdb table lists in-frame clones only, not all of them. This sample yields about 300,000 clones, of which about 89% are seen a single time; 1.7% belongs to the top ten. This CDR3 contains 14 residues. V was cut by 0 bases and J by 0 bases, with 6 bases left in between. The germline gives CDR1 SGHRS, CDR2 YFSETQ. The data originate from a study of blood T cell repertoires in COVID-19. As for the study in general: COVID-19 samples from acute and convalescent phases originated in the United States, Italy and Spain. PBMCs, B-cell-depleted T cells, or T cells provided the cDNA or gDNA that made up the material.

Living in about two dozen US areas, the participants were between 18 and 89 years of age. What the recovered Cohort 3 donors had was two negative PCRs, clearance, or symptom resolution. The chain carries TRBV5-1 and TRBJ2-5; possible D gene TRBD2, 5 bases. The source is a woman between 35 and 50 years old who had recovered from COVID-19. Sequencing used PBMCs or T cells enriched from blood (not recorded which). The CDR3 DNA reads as TGCGCCAGCAGCTTGGGAGGGTACCAAGAGACCCAGTACTTC. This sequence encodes CASSLGGYQETQYF.